This TCR beta chain was captured in a study of identical twins. This clonotype was counted between two and nine times. This CDR3 is 13 amino acids long. Looked up from germline, CDR1 is DFQATT and CDR2 is SNEGSKA (reference sequence). V was trimmed by 0 bases and J by 12 bases, leaving 12 bases between them. MiXCR, run by TCRdb on the 5' RACE reads, gives a single entry per CDR3 protein. The data hold 400,000 to 550,000 distinct CDR3 sequences, with 14% observed a single time. Separately, the same data were catalogued under a study of yellow fever vaccine responses in identical twins.

The clonotype originates from a young woman in good health. V gene TRBV20-1 combines with J gene TRBJ1-6, with D perhaps TRBD1 (5 bases). Material for sequencing was CD4+ T cells sorted from blood. The CDR3 is CSAREVSGRPLHF. The CDR3 DNA sequence: TGCAGTGCTAGAGAGGTCTCAGGGAGACCCCTCCACTTT.